The rows below give T cell receptor beta chains drawn from one sample of a study of cytomegalovirus exposure and HLA in healthy donors. Clones were read by immunoSEQ multiplex PCR, and TCRdb kept only the in-frame ones, dropping some. This sample has 35,000 to 55,000 clones, with roughly 93% found just once. Material: PBMCs. The receptor set was obtained from a woman younger than 35 in good health and CMV-seronegative. CDR3s leave out the opening cysteine and the closing phenylalanine or tryptophan. D genes are given only for firm matches.

d_call	v_call	j_call	cdr3_aa
TRBD2	TRBV7-2	TRBJ2-1	ASSFQRAAGGWNEQF
TRBD1	TRBV4-2	TRBJ2-3	ASSQDYGQGTDTQY
.	TRBV19	TRBJ2-7	ASSIPGFYEQY
TRBD2	TRBV30	TRBJ2-3	AWSAGLVADTQY
.	TRBV28	TRBJ1-2	ASSRSLRNYGYT
.	TRBV28	TRBJ1-5	ASSLANLSNQPQH
.	TRBV18	TRBJ2-2	ASSPYSQSNTGELF
.	TRBV19	TRBJ1-1	ASKRTGINTEAF
TRBD1	TRBV11-1	TRBJ2-1	ASSAGTGAYNEQF
.	TRBV6-1	TRBJ2-3	ASGRYPVTDTQY
.	TRBV30	TRBJ2-7	AWSTPHSVVSYEQY
.	TRBV4-2	TRBJ2-1	ASSQVTTLHNEQF
.	TRBV27	TRBJ2-6	ASSGRGLRSGANVLT
TRBD1	TRBV28	TRBJ2-5	ASSFPGGTGGETQY
TRBD1	TRBV4-1	TRBJ1-5	ASSQSGQTLNQPQH
.	TRBV2	TRBJ1-5	ASSEREGGNQPQH
.	TRBV28	TRBJ1-2	ASSLDSGGGNYGYT
.	TRBV2	TRBJ1-1	ASSEEGLVTEAF
.	TRBV19	TRBJ1-4	ASSMLEGGEKLF
.	TRBV6-5	TRBJ1-1	ASRPGVTEAF
TRBD1	TRBV28	TRBJ1-1	ASSSWTGPTEAF
.	TRBV27	TRBJ2-1	ASSLQLSSYNEQF
.	TRBV9	TRBJ2-2	ASSPLLNTGELF